These T cell receptor beta chains were read from a single sample in a study of T-cell reconstitution after alpha-beta-depleted transplantation in children. MiXCR, applied by TCRdb to the PCR reads, yields one record per CDR3 protein. The sample contains 150,000 to 200,000 distinct CDR3 sequences, 8.5% to 14% of which appear only once. The source material was PBMCs, sampled before TCRalphabeta/CD19-depleted stem cell transplant. All receptors come from a boy aged 2 to 10 with acute myeloid leukemia, due to receive a stem cell transplant. The conserved cysteine and the conserved F or W are not part of the CDR3 here. The order of the fields is V gene, CDR3 protein.

V gene: TRBV4-1; CDR3 protein: ASSQALRGNTEAF
V gene: TRBV20-1; CDR3 protein: SAREGRDFRNIQY
V gene: TRBV28; CDR3 protein: ASTQKEKEGPETQY
V gene: TRBV6-5; CDR3 protein: ASSLTGPGELF
V gene: TRBV12-3/TRBV12-4; CDR3 protein: ASSLGQPNTEAF
V gene: TRBV14; CDR3 protein: ASSQEGVGTEDSGNTIY
V gene: TRBV15; CDR3 protein: ATSRDRGGQGAYNEQF
V gene: TRBV3-1; CDR3 protein: ASSHGKYRGLGQPQH
V gene: TRBV4-2; CDR3 protein: ASSQGSSGGFTGELF
V gene: TRBV4-1; CDR3 protein: ASSQSRDRGIYNSPLH
V gene: TRBV3-1; CDR3 protein: ASSQDSSGGYTDTQY
V gene: TRBV20-1; CDR3 protein: SCTPGQGVNEQF
V gene: TRBV20-1; CDR3 protein: SARGRTSKLAKNIQY
V gene: TRBV28; CDR3 protein: ASSSLAGARSDTQY
V gene: TRBV11-2; CDR3 protein: ASSDWNYNEQF
V gene: TRBV24-1; CDR3 protein: ATSAVSGDYNEQF
V gene: TRBV18; CDR3 protein: ASSETETGELF
V gene: TRBV20-1; CDR3 protein: SASETSFNEQF
V gene: TRBV15; CDR3 protein: ATSPITGGANVLT
V gene: TRBV5-1; CDR3 protein: ASAKLSTDTQY
V gene: TRBV10-3; CDR3 protein: AISESSGGAVGELF
V gene: TRBV20-1; CDR3 protein: SARTGVSNQPQH
V gene: TRBV20-1; CDR3 protein: SATARCMNTEAF
V gene: TRBV3-1; CDR3 protein: ASSQRSLGGYTNTEAF
V gene: TRBV20-1; CDR3 protein: SAGDTPDSGNTIY
V gene: TRBV5-1; CDR3 protein: ASSYPIGGGSYNEQF
V gene: TRBV7-2; CDR3 protein: ASSLRQRNTGELF
V gene: TRBV11-2; CDR3 protein: ASSPGTSGRGNEQF
V gene: TRBV28; CDR3 protein: ASGSPGQGAGTEAF
V gene: TRBV15; CDR3 protein: ATRLAGTSGAQY
V gene: TRBV2; CDR3 protein: ASSETGDSAYEQY
V gene: TRBV3-1; CDR3 protein: ASSPARGQPYGYT
V gene: TRBV30; CDR3 protein: AWLGGANTEAF
V gene: TRBV20-1; CDR3 protein: SARRGQGLEAF
V gene: TRBV3-1; CDR3 protein: ASSSGWGRELF
V gene: TRBV9; CDR3 protein: ASSVDGANYGYT
V gene: TRBV15; CDR3 protein: ATSRDGGYT
V gene: TRBV6-1; CDR3 protein: ASSEVAGGTEAF